The entry that follows covers one T cell receptor beta chain sequence. Its antigen is still unknown. The sample belongs to a study of chemoradiotherapy in HPV16-positive cancers. The study's findings and limits: Candidate HPV-specific clones and E7-related TCR motifs grew in tumor during treatment. Only a couple of HPV16-positive patients supplied the functional HPV-specificity definition. Better recurrence-free survival went with HPV-responsive T-cell expansion in HPV16-positive patients.

TCRdb's copy holds only in-frame clones and misses some; the assay was immunoSEQ multiplex PCR. Of about 22,000 clones in the sample, 80% to 90% are singletons; the top ten hold about 5.8%. Repeated repertoire sampling spanned the course of chemoradiotherapy. The CDR3 is 16 amino acids. The V segment lost 1 base and the J segment 1 base; nucleotides outside the gene matches: 4. Germline V gene lookup returns CDR1 SGHTA and CDR2 FQGNSA. The receptor was derived from a human donor with HPV-associated anogenital cancer. The source material was blood, sampled from a patient who underwent chemoradiotherapy. The chain couples TRBV7-2 to TRBJ2-5, with 9 bases lining up with TRBD2. CDR3 DNA sequence: TGTGCCAGCAGCTTAGGTCTAGCGGGGTCCCAAGAGACCCAGTACTTC. Residues: CASSLGLAGSQETQYF. Looking up the rest from reference TRBV7-2 and TRBJ2-5 gives the full variable domain: GAGVSQSPSNKVTEKGKDVELRCDPISGHTALYWYRQSLGQGLEFLIYFQGNSAPDKSGLPSDRFSAERTGGSVSTLTIQRTQQEDSAVYLCASSLGLAGSQETQYFGPGTRLLVL.